The T cell receptor (beta chain) described here comes from a study of T-cell reconstitution after alpha-beta-depleted transplantation in children. Overall study findings and caveats: Reportedly, only several hundred clones from non-depleted graft cells drove alpha-beta T-cell counts at about two months. One year post-transplant, T-cell counts and diversity were largely derived from T cells produced anew. The study traced high day-60 TCRbeta diversity in some patients to surviving recipient T cells and thymic progenitors.

Preparation of the TCRbeta library was carried out with unique molecular identifiers. TCRdb recomputed calls from the PCR reads with MiXCR, one row per CDR3 protein. Of 350,000 to 500,000 distinct CDR3 sequences in the sample, roughly 43% were seen once. In its sample, this clonotype was seen once. What it recognizes is unknown. The sequence was collected from a girl between 2 and 10 years old with aplastic anemia, due to receive a stem cell transplant. The specimen comprised PBMCs, sampled before TCRalphabeta/CD19-depleted stem cell transplant.

The chain's CDR3 is CASSPRQGAGHEQYF. The DNA of the CDR3 is TGTGCCAGCAGCCCGCGACAGGGGGCCGGCCACGAGCAGTACTTC. The V call is TRBV7-2, the J call TRBJ2-7; TRBD1 matches at 10 bases. Germline trimming cut 5 bases from V and 5 bases from J; bases unmatched to any gene: 9. CDR1 is SGHTA, CDR2 FQGNSA, per germline. This CDR3 spans 15 amino acids.